Sequencing of this TCR delta chain was carried out in a study of delta chains in infants with herpesvirus infections (dated by TCRdb to the early 2020s). Background on the whole study: A Ugandan infant birth cohort was prospectively followed from birth to characterize gammadelta T cell responses to primary cytomegalovirus (CMV) infection. A public fetal Vdelta1/Vgamma8 gammadelta TCR clonotype was searched for in infants infected with CMV after birth. gammadelta TCRs were sequenced from PBMC of about 19 CMV-infected infants (one congenitally infected) and several CMV-uninfected infants with enough sample available. Infant blood samples were grouped into approximate age categories of 1.5, 4, 8 and 12 months. Belgian fetal and cord blood gammadelta TCR data that had been published previously were included solely for comparison and were not produced in this cohort. General conclusions and limits of the study: Presence of the public clonotype at levels below the detection limit might still occur in CMV-uninfected infants. The public clonotype was found only at the first time point after infection and was absent in uninfected infants and in those infected after 120 days. The public Vdelta1 clonotype appeared in 4 of 18 CMV-infected infants: three infected postnatally before 120 days of age, plus the congenitally infected infant. Public-clonotype frequency among Vdelta1 cells appeared to correlate inversely with age at infection and decayed rapidly, seemingly not persisting beyond around 9 weeks. Limitations noted by the authors included a small sample size and a lack of race- or environment-matched controls, because nearly all Ugandans acquire CMV before adulthood.

The library was prepared using RT-PCR. PBMC RNA was reverse transcribed with SuperScript II using gamma-chain- and delta-chain-specific primers to generate TCR cDNA. Purification of cDNA was performed with AMPure XP beads, after which the cDNA was amplified and indexed with Illumina adapters by means of the Nextera XT Index Kit. Sequencing of gammadelta TCR libraries was carried out on an Illumina MiSeq using a V2 300-cycle kit. The authors' pipeline ran thus. Using MiXCR v2.1.12, CDR3 sequences were assembled, and reads were mapped onto D, J and V genes obtained from GenBank. VDJtools v1.2.1 was used to perform repertoire analyses of the CDR3 clonotypes. For TCRdb, the public reads were processed anew by CATT, and duplicate DNA sequences were folded into one row. Here the V and J calls rest on TCRdb's processing, not on the authors' analysis. The table for this sample lists about 260 delta-chain clones; 36% of them were counted only once. The ten largest clones represent 30% of the sample.

Via the germline V gene, CDR1 is TSWWSYY and CDR2 QGS. Counted from cysteine to phenylalanine, this CDR3 has 16 amino acids. CDR3 DNA is the only sequence kept; it has 48 bases, read in frame from the first base. V loses 1 base, J loses 2 bases, and the germline ends lie 14 bases apart. In Kampala, Uganda, pregnant women receiving prenatal care were recruited and their infants were enrolled, and documentation of maternal HIV status was required. Families received weekly visits, and collection of infant clinical information, oral swabs and peripheral blood began at 6 weeks of age and continued every 4 months after that. Blood was drawn into heparin tubes, and PBMC were separated by Ficoll-Paque density gradient centrifugation and then cryopreserved. Judged by its sample share, this clone qualifies as hyperexpanded (1% or more). Its antigen has not been determined. Per-base quality was not reported, and no clone a single base away is much larger than it.

Material: peripheral blood, obtained at time point 1 of longitudinal follow-up. This receptor was taken from a human donor who was a Ugandan infant, either HIV-exposed or HIV-unexposed (not recorded which). The chain couples TRDV1 to TRDJ1; the D gene is not confidently resolved. The CDR3 loop reads CALGERFHVLTDKLIF. The nucleotide sequence is TGTGCTCTTGGGGAACGTTTCCACGTGTTAACCGATAAACTCATCTTT.